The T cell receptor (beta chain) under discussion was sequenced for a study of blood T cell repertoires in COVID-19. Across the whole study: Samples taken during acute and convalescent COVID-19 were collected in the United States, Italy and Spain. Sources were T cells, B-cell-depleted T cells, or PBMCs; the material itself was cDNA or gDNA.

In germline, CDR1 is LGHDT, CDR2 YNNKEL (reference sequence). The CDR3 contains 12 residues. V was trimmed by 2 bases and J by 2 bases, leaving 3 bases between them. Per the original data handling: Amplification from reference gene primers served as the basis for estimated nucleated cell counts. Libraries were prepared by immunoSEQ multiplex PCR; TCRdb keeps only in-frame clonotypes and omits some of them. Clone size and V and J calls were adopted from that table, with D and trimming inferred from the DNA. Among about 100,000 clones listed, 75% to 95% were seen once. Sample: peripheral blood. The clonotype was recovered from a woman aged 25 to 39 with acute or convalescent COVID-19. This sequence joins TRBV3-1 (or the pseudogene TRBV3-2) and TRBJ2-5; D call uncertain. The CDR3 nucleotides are TGTGCCAGCAGCCAACTTCAAGAGACCCAGTACTTC. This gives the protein CASSQLQETQYF.